The clone carrying this T cell receptor beta chain was seen once. It was treatment-naive patients with stable or active relapsing-remitting disease who made up the multiple sclerosis controls. Negative isolation was used for CD8+ and CD4+ T cells and FACS enrichment for TEMRA cells. Germline CDR1 is MDHEN and CDR2 is SYDVKM. The CDR3 runs to 14 residues. Trimming left V 3 bases short and J 6 bases short, with 14 bases between. These data belong to a study of CD8 T cells in Susac syndrome. A quantity of roughly 0.5 to 1 ug RNA underwent reverse transcription using random hexamers. The TCR beta CDR3 was amplified by immunoSEQ multiplex PCR across 54 Vbeta, 13 Jbeta. TCRdb redid the calling of the immunoSEQ multiplex PCR reads with MiXCR, one entry per CDR3 protein. The data show fewer than 300,000 distinct CDR3 sequences, approximately 81% seen once.

Sequencing was carried out using CD8+ T cells from PBMCs. The chain uses TRBV28 and TRBJ1-1; a possible D gene is TRBD1 (5 bases). The TCR sequence derives from a human donor with multiple sclerosis. CDR3 nucleotide sequence: TGTGCCAGCAGTTTCCGGGGGGGGTACCCTGAAGCTTTCTTT. This codes for CASSFRGGYPEAFF.